The rows below give T cell receptor beta chains drawn from one sample of a study of cytomegalovirus exposure and HLA in healthy donors. Sequenced by immunoSEQ multiplex PCR; TCRdb stores in-frame clones only, minus some. The sample includes more than 110,000 clones, around 80% of them seen just once. The specimen sequenced was PBMCs. All receptors come from a man aged 25-45 years in good health and CMV-seronegative. Each CDR3 is given with its conserved first and last residue. A D gene is named only where the DNA matches it firmly. Clone size is not always given. Where it is, it says once, few, many or a class for expanded clones.

v_gene	d_gene	j_gene	abundance	CDR3aa	CDR3nt
TRBV9	-	TRBJ2-7	once	CASSVTASAYEQYF	TGTGCCAGCAGCGTAACGGCTAGCGCCTACGAGCAGTACTTC
TRBV28	-	TRBJ1-1	-	CASSFREGTEAFF	TGTGCCAGCAGTTTCAGGGAGGGCACTGAAGCTTTCTTT
TRBV2	TRBD1	TRBJ1-2	-	CASSPFTGTGANYGYTF	TGTGCCAGCAGTCCCTTTACCGGGACAGGAGCTAACTATGGCTACACCTTC
TRBV6-5	-	TRBJ1-1	-	CASSYFSLPRGAEAFF	TGTGCCAGCAGTTACTTTTCCCTCCCCCGGGGGGCTGAAGCTTTCTTT
TRBV18	TRBD1	TRBJ2-1	-	CASSPDRGPYNEQFF	TGTGCCAGCTCACCTGACAGGGGGCCCTACAATGAGCAGTTCTTC
TRBV29-1	-	TRBJ2-7	-	CSVRRGNSEQYF	TGCAGCGTGCGGAGAGGCAACTCCGAGCAGTACTTC
TRBV7-3	TRBD2	TRBJ2-1	-	CASSLRTSGKNEQFF	TGTGCCAGCAGCTTAAGGACTAGCGGGAAAAATGAGCAGTTCTTC
TRBV28	TRBD2	TRBJ2-2	-	CASSSLSGGPTGELFF	TGTGCCAGCAGTTCCCTTAGCGGGGGACCCACCGGGGAGCTGTTTTTT
TRBV5-1	TRBD2	TRBJ2-1	once	CASSWTRTSGRIEQFF	TGCGCCAGCAGCTGGACCAGGACTAGCGGGAGAATTGAGCAGTTCTTC
TRBV10-1	TRBD1	TRBJ1-2	-	CASSDSRGDGYTF	TGCGCCAGCAGTGACTCCAGGGGGGATGGCTACACCTTC
TRBV5-6	-	TRBJ1-4	few	CASSLDGWEGEKLFF	TGTGCCAGCAGCTTGGATGGGTGGGAGGGTGAAAAACTGTTTTTT
TRBV7-9	-	TRBJ2-2	few	CASSLETLWGPGELFF	TGTGCCAGCAGCTTAGAAACCCTTTGGGGGCCCGGGGAGCTGTTTTTT
TRBV18	-	TRBJ2-7	-	CASSQNGRAYEQYF	TGTGCCAGCTCCCAGAACGGCCGGGCCTACGAGCAGTACTTC
TRBV19	TRBD1	TRBJ2-7	few	CASSMGPGGPGYF	TGTGCCAGTAGTATGGGCCCAGGGGGACCGGGGTACTTC